The entry that follows covers one T cell receptor (beta chain) sequence. This sample stems from a study of T cells in Graves' hyperthyroidism and ophthalmopathy. Germline CDR1 is DFQATT and CDR2 is SNEGSKA (reference sequence). CDR3 length equals 15 residues. The germline V and J ends were trimmed by 6 bases and 0 bases, with 12 bases remaining between them. The source material, RNA transcripts, was used to amplify TCR beta CDR3 regions. A first-round RT-PCR of the TCR CDR3 used the HTBI primer set. TCRdb recomputed calls from the multiplex PCR reads with MiXCR, one row per CDR3 protein. In the table there are around 300,000 distinct CDR3 sequences, around 22% of which are singletons.

This clonotype was sampled from a man aged 25 to 45 with Graves' ophthalmopathy. Sample: blood. The rearrangement joins TRBV20-1 to TRBJ2-6; D tentatively reads TRBD1 or TRBD2 (7 bases each). The CDR3 reads CSASGGGSGANVLTF. Here the CDR3 DNA reads TGCAGTGCCTCAGGGGGGGGCTCTGGGGCCAACGTCCTGACTTTC.